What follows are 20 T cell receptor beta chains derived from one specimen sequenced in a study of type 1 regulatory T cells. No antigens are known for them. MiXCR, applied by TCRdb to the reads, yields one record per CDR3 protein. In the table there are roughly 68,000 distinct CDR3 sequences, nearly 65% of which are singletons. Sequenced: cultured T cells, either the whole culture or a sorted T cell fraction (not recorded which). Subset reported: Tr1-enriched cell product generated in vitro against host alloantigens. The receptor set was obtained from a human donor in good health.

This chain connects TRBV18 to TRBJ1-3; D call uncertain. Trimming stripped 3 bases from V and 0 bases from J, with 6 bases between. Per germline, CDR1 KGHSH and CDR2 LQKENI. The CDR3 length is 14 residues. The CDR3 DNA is TGTGCCAGCTCACCGGCGGCCTCTGGAAACACCATATATTTT. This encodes CASSPAASGNTIYF. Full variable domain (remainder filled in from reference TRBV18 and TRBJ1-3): NAGVMQNPRHLVRRRGQEARLRCSPMKGHSHVYWYRQLPEEGLKFMVYLQKENIIDESGMPKERFSAEFPKEGPSILRIQQVVRGDSAAYFCASSPAASGNTIYFGEGSWLTVV.

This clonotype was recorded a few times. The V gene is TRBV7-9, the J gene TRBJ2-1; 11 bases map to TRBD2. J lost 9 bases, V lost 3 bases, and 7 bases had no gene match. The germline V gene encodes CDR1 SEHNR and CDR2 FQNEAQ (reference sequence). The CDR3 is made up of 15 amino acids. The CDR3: CASSFLAGGGSEQFF. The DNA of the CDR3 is TGTGCCAGCAGCTTCCTAGCGGGAGGAGGGAGTGAGCAGTTCTTC.

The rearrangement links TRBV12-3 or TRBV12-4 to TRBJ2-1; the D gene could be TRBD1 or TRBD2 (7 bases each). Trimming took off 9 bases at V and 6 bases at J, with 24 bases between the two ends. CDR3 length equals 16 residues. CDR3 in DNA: TGTGCCAGTGGCAGCCCCGCGGGGGCAGGGGGCAATGAGCAGTTCTTC. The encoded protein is CASGSPAGAGGNEQFF.

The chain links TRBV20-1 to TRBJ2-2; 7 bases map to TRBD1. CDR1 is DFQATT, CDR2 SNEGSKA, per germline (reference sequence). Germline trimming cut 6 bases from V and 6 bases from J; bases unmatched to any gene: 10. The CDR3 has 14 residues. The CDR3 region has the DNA TGCAGTGCGCCAACAGGGGTGGGGTCCGGGGAGCTGTTTTTT. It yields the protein CSAPTGVGSGELFF.

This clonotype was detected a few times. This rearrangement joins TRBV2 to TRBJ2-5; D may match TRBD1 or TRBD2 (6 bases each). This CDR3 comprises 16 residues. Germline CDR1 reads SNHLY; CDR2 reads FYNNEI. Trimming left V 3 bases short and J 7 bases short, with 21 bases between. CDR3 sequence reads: CASSDSLTRGEGTQYF. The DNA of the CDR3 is TGTGCCAGCAGTGACTCTTTGACTAGGGGGGAAGGGACCCAGTACTTC.

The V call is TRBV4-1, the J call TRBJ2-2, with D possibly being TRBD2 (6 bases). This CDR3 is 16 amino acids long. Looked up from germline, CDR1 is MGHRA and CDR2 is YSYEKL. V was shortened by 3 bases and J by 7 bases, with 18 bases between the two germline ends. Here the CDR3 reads CASSQGRLGSFGELFF. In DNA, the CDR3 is TGCGCCAGCAGCCAGGGGAGGCTTGGGTCGTTCGGGGAGCTGTTTTTT.

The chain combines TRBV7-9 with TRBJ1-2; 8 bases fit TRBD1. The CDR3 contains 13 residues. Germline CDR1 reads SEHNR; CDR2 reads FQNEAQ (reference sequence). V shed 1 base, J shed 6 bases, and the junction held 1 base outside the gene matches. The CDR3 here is CASSLGQGNGYTF. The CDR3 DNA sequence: TGTGCCAGCAGCTTAGGACAGGGGAATGGCTACACCTTC.

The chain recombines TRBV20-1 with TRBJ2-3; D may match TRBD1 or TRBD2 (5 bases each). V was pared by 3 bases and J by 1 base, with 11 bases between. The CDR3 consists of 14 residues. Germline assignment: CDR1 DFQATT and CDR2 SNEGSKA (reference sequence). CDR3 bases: TGCAGTGCTAGGGGGACCTTCGGCACAGATACGCAGTATTTT. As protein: CSARGTFGTDTQYF.

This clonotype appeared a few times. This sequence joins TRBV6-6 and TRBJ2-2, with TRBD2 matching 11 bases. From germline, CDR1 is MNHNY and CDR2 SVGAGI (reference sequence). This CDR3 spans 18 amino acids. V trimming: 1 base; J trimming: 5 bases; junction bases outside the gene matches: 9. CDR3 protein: CASSYFRLAGLGTGELFF. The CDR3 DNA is TGTGCCAGCAGTTACTTCCGACTAGCGGGATTGGGAACCGGGGAGCTGTTTTTT.

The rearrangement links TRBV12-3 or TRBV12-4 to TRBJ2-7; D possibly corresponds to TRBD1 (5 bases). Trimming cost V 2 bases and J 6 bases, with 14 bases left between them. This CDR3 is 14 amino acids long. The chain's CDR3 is CASSLTGAGGEQYF. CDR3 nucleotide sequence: TGTGCCAGCAGTTTAACTGGGGCAGGTGGCGAGCAGTACTTC.

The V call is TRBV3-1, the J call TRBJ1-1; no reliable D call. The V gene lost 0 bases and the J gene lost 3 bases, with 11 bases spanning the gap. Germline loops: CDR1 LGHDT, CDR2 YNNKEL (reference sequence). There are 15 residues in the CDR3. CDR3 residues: CASSQDSGTYTEAFF. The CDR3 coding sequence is TGTGCCAGCAGCCAAGATTCCGGTACCTACACTGAAGCTTTCTTT.

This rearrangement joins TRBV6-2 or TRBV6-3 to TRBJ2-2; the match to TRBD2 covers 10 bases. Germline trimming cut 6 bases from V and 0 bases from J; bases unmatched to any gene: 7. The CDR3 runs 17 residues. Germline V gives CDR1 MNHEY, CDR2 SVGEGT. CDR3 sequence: CASSPELAGTNTGELFF. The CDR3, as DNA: TGTGCCAGCAGCCCCGAACTAGCGGGAACGAACACCGGGGAGCTGTTTTTT.

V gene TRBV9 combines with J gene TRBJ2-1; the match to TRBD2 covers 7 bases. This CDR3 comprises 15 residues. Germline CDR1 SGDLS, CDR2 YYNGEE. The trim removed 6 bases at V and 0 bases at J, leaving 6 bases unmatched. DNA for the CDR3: TGTGCCAGCAATACCGGCGGGAGCTCCTACAATGAGCAGTTCTTC. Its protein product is CASNTGGSSYNEQFF.

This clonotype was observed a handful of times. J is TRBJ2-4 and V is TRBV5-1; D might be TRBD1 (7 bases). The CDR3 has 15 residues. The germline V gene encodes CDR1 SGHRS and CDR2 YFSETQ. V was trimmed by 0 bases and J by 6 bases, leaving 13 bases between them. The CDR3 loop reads CASSLGGGGANIQYF. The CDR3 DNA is TGCGCCAGCAGCTTGGGTGGAGGGGGCGCAAACATTCAGTACTTC.

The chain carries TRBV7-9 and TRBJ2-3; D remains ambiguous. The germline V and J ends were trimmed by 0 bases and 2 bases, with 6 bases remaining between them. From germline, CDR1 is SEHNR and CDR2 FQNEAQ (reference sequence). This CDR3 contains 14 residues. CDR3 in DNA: TGTGCCAGCAGCTTAGCAGCAAACACAGATACGCAGTATTTT. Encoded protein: CASSLAANTDTQYF.

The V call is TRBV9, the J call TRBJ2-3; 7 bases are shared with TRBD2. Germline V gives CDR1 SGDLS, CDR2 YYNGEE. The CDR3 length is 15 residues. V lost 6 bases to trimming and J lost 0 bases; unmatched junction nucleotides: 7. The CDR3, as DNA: TGTGCCAGCACCCGACTAGCTCTGAGCACAGATACGCAGTATTTT. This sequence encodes CASTRLALSTDTQYF.

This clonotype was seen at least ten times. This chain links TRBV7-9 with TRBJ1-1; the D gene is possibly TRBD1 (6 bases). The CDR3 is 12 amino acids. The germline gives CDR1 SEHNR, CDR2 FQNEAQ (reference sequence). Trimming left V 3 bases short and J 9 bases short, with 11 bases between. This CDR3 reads CASSLGALKAFF. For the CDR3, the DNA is TGTGCCAGCAGCTTGGGGGCCCTTAAAGCTTTCTTT.

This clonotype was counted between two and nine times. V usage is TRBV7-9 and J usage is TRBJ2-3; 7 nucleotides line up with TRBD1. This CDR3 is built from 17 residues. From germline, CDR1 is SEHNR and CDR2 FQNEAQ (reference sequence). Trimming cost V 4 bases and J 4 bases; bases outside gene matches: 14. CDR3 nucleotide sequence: TGTGCCAGCAGCTCTCGACAGGGTGAGATTAGGCCAGATACGCAGTATTTT. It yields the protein CASSSRQGEIRPDTQYF.

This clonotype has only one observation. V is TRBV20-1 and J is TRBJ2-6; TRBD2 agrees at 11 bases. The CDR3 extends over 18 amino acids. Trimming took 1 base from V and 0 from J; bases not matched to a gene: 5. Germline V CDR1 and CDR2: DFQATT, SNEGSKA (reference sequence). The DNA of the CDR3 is TGCAGTGCTAGAGGACTAGCGGGGCTACCCTCTGGGGCCAACGTCCTGACTTTC. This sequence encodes CSARGLAGLPSGANVLTF.

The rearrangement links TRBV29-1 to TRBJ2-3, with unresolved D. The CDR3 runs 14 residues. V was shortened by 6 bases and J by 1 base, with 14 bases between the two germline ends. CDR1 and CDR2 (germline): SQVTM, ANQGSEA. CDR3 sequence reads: CSVTVVPGTDTQYF. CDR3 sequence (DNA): TGCAGCGTCACTGTGGTTCCCGGCACAGATACGCAGTATTTT.